This T cell receptor (beta chain) appears in the sequencing data of a study of blood T cell repertoires in COVID-19. Study details: COVID-19 samples, acute and convalescent, were from the United States, Italy and Spain. Nucleic acid was either cDNA or gDNA, and it came from T cells, B-cell-depleted T cells, or PBMCs.

Germline V gives CDR1 SGHKS, CDR2 YYEKEE (reference sequence). The CDR3 sequence is 15 residues long. The V and J ends lost 4 bases and 0 bases respectively, with 14 bases between them. Only in-frame clones appear in the TCRdb table, and some are missing; sequencing was by immunoSEQ multiplex PCR. Here the sample spans some 240,000 clones, approximately 92% being singletons. V usage is TRBV5-5 and J usage is TRBJ2-7; D is perhaps TRBD1 (6 bases). This receptor was identified in a woman between 40 and 55 years old who had recovered from COVID-19. The sample taken for sequencing was peripheral blood. This CDR3 is CASSAGQTSSYEQYF. In DNA, the CDR3 is TGTGCCAGCAGCGCCGGACAGACTTCCTCCTACGAGCAGTACTTC.